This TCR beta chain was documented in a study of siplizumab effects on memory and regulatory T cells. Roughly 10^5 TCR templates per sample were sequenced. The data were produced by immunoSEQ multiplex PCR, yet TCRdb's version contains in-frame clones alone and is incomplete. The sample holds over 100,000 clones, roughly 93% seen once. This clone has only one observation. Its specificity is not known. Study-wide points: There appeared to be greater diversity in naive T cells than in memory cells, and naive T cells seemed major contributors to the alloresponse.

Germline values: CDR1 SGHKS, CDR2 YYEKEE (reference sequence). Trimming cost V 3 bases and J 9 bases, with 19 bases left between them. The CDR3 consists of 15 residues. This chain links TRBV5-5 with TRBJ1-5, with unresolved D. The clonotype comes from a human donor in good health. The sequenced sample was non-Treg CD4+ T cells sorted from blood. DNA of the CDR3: TGTGCCAGCAGCTCCGGACCGGGAACTGGTATGCCCCAGCATTTT. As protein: CASSSGPGTGMPQHF. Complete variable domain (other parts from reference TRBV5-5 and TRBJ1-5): DAGVTQSPTHLIKTRGQQVTLRCSPISGHKSVSWYQQVLGQGPQFIFQYYEKEERGRGNFPDRFSARQFPNYSSELNVNALLLGDSALYLCASSSGPGTGMPQHFGDGTRLSIL.